These T cell receptor beta chains were read from a single sample in a study of blood T cells in healthy people across ages. TCRdb used MiXCR to reprocess the 5' RACE reads, holding one entry per CDR3 protein. The sample yields under 2,000,000 distinct CDR3 sequences, 49% seen once. Source material: blood. The source is a middle-aged woman in good health. Each CDR3 is given with its conserved first and last residue. Each record gives: D gene, clone size, V gene, J gene, CDR3 protein, CDR3 DNA. D genes are given only for firm matches. Not every row has a clone size; where given, it reads once, few, many or a size class.

d_call: .; clone_size: once; v_call: TRBV6-6; j_call: TRBJ2-1; cdr3_aa: CASRYDGNHEQFF; cdr3_nt: TGTGCCAGCAGATACGACGGGAACCATGAGCAGTTCTTC
d_call: TRBD2; clone_size: .; v_call: TRBV6-2/TRBV6-3; j_call: TRBJ2-1; cdr3_aa: CASTLSGVPYNEQFF; cdr3_nt: TGTGCCAGCACCTTGAGCGGGGTACCCTACAATGAGCAGTTCTTC
d_call: .; clone_size: few; v_call: TRBV6-5; j_call: TRBJ1-2; cdr3_aa: CASSYSQEYGYTF; cdr3_nt: TGTGCCAGCAGTTACTCGCAGGAGTATGGCTACACCTTC
d_call: .; clone_size: few; v_call: TRBV6-2/TRBV6-3; j_call: TRBJ2-5; cdr3_aa: CASNQGMETQYF; cdr3_nt: TGTGCCAGCAACCAGGGTATGGAGACCCAGTACTTC
d_call: TRBD1; clone_size: .; v_call: TRBV20-1; j_call: TRBJ1-5; cdr3_aa: CSARDDRGNQPQHF; cdr3_nt: TGCAGTGCTAGAGATGACAGGGGTAATCAGCCCCAGCATTTT
d_call: TRBD1; clone_size: .; v_call: TRBV12-5; j_call: TRBJ1-2; cdr3_aa: CASGQGAFGYGYTF; cdr3_nt: TGTGCTAGTGGTCAGGGGGCGTTTGGCTATGGCTACACCTTC
d_call: .; clone_size: .; v_call: TRBV20-1; j_call: TRBJ2-1; cdr3_aa: CSARQVNNEQFF; cdr3_nt: TGCAGTGCTAGACAGGTAAACAATGAGCAGTTCTTC
d_call: .; clone_size: .; v_call: TRBV29-1; j_call: TRBJ1-1; cdr3_aa: CSVGVGANTEAFF; cdr3_nt: TGCAGCGTTGGGGTAGGGGCGAACACTGAAGCTTTCTTT
d_call: TRBD2; clone_size: .; v_call: TRBV3-1; j_call: TRBJ2-2; cdr3_aa: CASSQNGGTGELFF; cdr3_nt: TGTGCCAGCAGCCAAAACGGGGGGACCGGGGAGCTGTTTTTT
d_call: .; clone_size: few; v_call: TRBV7-9; j_call: TRBJ2-7; cdr3_aa: CASSLPGAQSYEQYF; cdr3_nt: TGTGCCAGCAGCCTTCCGGGGGCGCAAAGCTACGAGCAGTACTTC
d_call: TRBD1; clone_size: .; v_call: TRBV7-2; j_call: TRBJ1-5; cdr3_aa: CASSFSSGGAQPQHF; cdr3_nt: TGTGCCAGCAGCTTCTCATCAGGGGGCGCGCAGCCCCAGCATTTT
d_call: .; clone_size: .; v_call: TRBV28; j_call: TRBJ2-5; cdr3_aa: CASSGPQGSQETQYF; cdr3_nt: TGTGCCAGCAGCGGCCCCCAGGGGTCCCAGGAGACCCAGTACTTC
d_call: TRBD1; clone_size: .; v_call: TRBV15; j_call: TRBJ2-7; cdr3_aa: CATSRGTGGIEQYF; cdr3_nt: TGTGCCACCAGCAGAGGGACAGGGGGCATCGAGCAGTACTTC
d_call: .; clone_size: .; v_call: TRBV9; j_call: TRBJ1-6; cdr3_aa: CASSVVMSSYNSPLHF; cdr3_nt: TGTGCCAGCAGCGTAGTGATGAGCTCCTATAATTCACCCCTCCACTTT
d_call: .; clone_size: .; v_call: TRBV4-1; j_call: TRBJ2-7; cdr3_aa: CASSQVSAEYEQYF; cdr3_nt: TGCGCCAGCAGCCAAGTATCAGCCGAATACGAGCAGTACTTC
d_call: .; clone_size: .; v_call: TRBV27; j_call: TRBJ2-5; cdr3_aa: CASSPLQDLQETQYF; cdr3_nt: TGTGCCAGCAGTCCCTTACAGGACCTCCAAGAGACCCAGTACTTC
d_call: .; clone_size: .; v_call: TRBV6-5; j_call: TRBJ2-4; cdr3_aa: CASRPLDSSKNIQYF; cdr3_nt: TGTGCCAGCAGACCACTCGACAGCTCCAAAAACATTCAGTACTTC
d_call: .; clone_size: .; v_call: TRBV29-1; j_call: TRBJ2-2; cdr3_aa: CSFQITGELFF; cdr3_nt: TGCAGCTTTCAAATCACCGGGGAGCTGTTTTTT
d_call: .; clone_size: .; v_call: TRBV14; j_call: TRBJ2-5; cdr3_aa: CASSQDAGYQETQYF; cdr3_nt: TGTGCCAGCAGCCAAGATGCGGGGTACCAAGAGACCCAGTACTTC
d_call: TRBD1; clone_size: .; v_call: TRBV4-3; j_call: TRBJ2-2; cdr3_aa: CASSTDRGLNTGELFF; cdr3_nt: TGCGCCAGCAGCACCGACAGGGGCCTAAACACCGGGGAGCTGTTTTTT
d_call: TRBD2; clone_size: few; v_call: TRBV6-2/TRBV6-3; j_call: TRBJ2-4; cdr3_aa: CASSPMVGVAGEAKNIQYF; cdr3_nt: TGTGCCAGCAGTCCCATGGTAGGGGTGGCGGGAGAAGCCAAAAACATTCAGTACTTC
d_call: .; clone_size: .; v_call: TRBV21-1; j_call: TRBJ2-3; cdr3_aa: CASSKDLGGRERSTDTQYF; cdr3_nt: TGTGCCAGCAGCAAAGACCTCGGGGGGAGGGAGCGGAGCACAGATACGCAGTATTTT
d_call: .; clone_size: .; v_call: TRBV4-3; j_call: TRBJ2-6; cdr3_aa: CASSPTRFSGANALTF; cdr3_nt: TGCGCCAGCAGCCCAACCAGGTTCTCTGGGGCCAACGCCCTGACTTTC
d_call: .; clone_size: .; v_call: TRBV11-2; j_call: TRBJ1-2; cdr3_aa: CASSATSGTNSLYGYTF; cdr3_nt: TGTGCCAGCAGCGCGACTTCCGGGACCAACAGTCTTTATGGCTACACCTTC
d_call: .; clone_size: few; v_call: TRBV12-3/TRBV12-4; j_call: TRBJ1-6; cdr3_aa: CATREQARNSPLHF; cdr3_nt: TGTGCCACCCGAGAGCAGGCCCGAAATTCACCCCTCCACTTT
d_call: .; clone_size: .; v_call: TRBV6-6; j_call: TRBJ1-2; cdr3_aa: CASSYSATGVYGYTF; cdr3_nt: TGTGCCAGCAGTTACTCGGCCACAGGAGTCTATGGCTACACCTTC
d_call: TRBD1; clone_size: .; v_call: TRBV6-6; j_call: TRBJ2-7; cdr3_aa: CASSSRGQGYNEQYF; cdr3_nt: TGTGCCAGCAGTTCCCGCGGACAGGGCTACAATGAGCAGTACTTC
d_call: TRBD1; clone_size: .; v_call: TRBV28; j_call: TRBJ1-5; cdr3_aa: CASSLGQRYSNQPQHF; cdr3_nt: TGTGCCAGCAGTCTGGGACAGCGATATAGCAATCAGCCCCAGCATTTT
d_call: .; clone_size: many; v_call: TRBV6-5; j_call: TRBJ2-3; cdr3_aa: CASSISWGFSDTQYF; cdr3_nt: TGTGCCAGCAGTATCTCATGGGGCTTTTCAGATACGCAGTATTTT
d_call: .; clone_size: .; v_call: TRBV20-1; j_call: TRBJ1-2; cdr3_aa: CSARSRQDYGYTF; cdr3_nt: TGCAGTGCTAGAAGCAGACAGGACTATGGCTACACCTTC
d_call: .; clone_size: .; v_call: TRBV20-1; j_call: TRBJ2-3; cdr3_aa: CSVRDGRGGDTQYF; cdr3_nt: TGCAGTGTTAGAGATGGGCGGGGAGGAGATACGCAGTATTTT
d_call: .; clone_size: .; v_call: TRBV7-2; j_call: TRBJ2-5; cdr3_aa: CASSNSGLQETQYF; cdr3_nt: TGTGCCAGCAGCAATAGCGGACTACAAGAGACCCAGTACTTC
d_call: .; clone_size: .; v_call: TRBV28; j_call: TRBJ2-5; cdr3_aa: CASMWRQAGKTQYF; cdr3_nt: TGTGCCAGCATGTGGCGTCAGGCTGGGAAGACCCAGTACTTC
d_call: .; clone_size: .; v_call: TRBV27; j_call: TRBJ1-1; cdr3_aa: CASSLLPYPNTEAFF; cdr3_nt: TGTGCCAGCAGTTTACTGCCCTACCCGAACACTGAAGCTTTCTTT
d_call: .; clone_size: .; v_call: TRBV7-2; j_call: TRBJ2-2; cdr3_aa: CASSLGQGMLAGELFF; cdr3_nt: TGTGCCAGCAGCTTAGGCCAGGGGATGTTAGCCGGGGAGCTGTTTTTT
d_call: .; clone_size: .; v_call: TRBV7-9; j_call: TRBJ2-3; cdr3_aa: CASSLAEAQGLSDTQYF; cdr3_nt: TGTGCCAGCAGCTTAGCAGAGGCTCAGGGCCTGTCAGATACGCAGTATTTT
d_call: TRBD2; clone_size: .; v_call: TRBV4-1; j_call: TRBJ2-3; cdr3_aa: CASSQVLAGGTDMQYF; cdr3_nt: TGCGCCAGCAGCCAAGTCTTAGCGGGGGGCACAGATATGCAGTATTTT
d_call: .; clone_size: few; v_call: TRBV7-2; j_call: TRBJ2-1; cdr3_aa: CASSLEVDNEQFF; cdr3_nt: TGTGCCAGCAGCTTAGAAGTGGATAATGAGCAGTTCTTC
d_call: TRBD2; clone_size: .; v_call: TRBV6-1; j_call: TRBJ2-3; cdr3_aa: CASGPTSGGGSSADTQYF; cdr3_nt: TGTGCCAGCGGGCCCACTAGCGGGGGAGGATCGAGCGCAGATACGCAGTATTTT
d_call: .; clone_size: few; v_call: TRBV7-9; j_call: TRBJ2-3; cdr3_aa: CATQEISTDTQYF; cdr3_nt: TGTGCCACCCAGGAAATTAGCACAGATACGCAGTATTTT
d_call: .; clone_size: few; v_call: TRBV7-2; j_call: TRBJ2-4; cdr3_aa: CASSLEVLVQNIQYF; cdr3_nt: TGTGCCAGCAGCTTAGAAGTACTAGTACAAAACATTCAGTACTTC
d_call: TRBD1; clone_size: .; v_call: TRBV20-1; j_call: TRBJ2-7; cdr3_aa: CSAPIRDRGRHYEQYF; cdr3_nt: TGCAGTGCTCCGATCCGGGACAGGGGGCGTCACTACGAGCAGTACTTC
d_call: .; clone_size: few; v_call: TRBV4-3; j_call: TRBJ2-7; cdr3_aa: CASSQAGIPGRTPVESHEQYF; cdr3_nt: TGCGCCAGCAGCCAAGCGGGGATACCGGGACGTACTCCGGTTGAATCCCACGAGCAGTACTTC
d_call: .; clone_size: .; v_call: TRBV21-1; j_call: TRBJ2-3; cdr3_aa: CASSTIGATWKQYF; cdr3_nt: TGTGCCAGCAGCACTATCGGGGCCACTTGGAAGCAGTATTTT